A single sample is the source of the 23 T cell receptor beta chains below, sequenced in a study of T cell changes during pregnancy in multiple sclerosis. The table came from immunoSEQ multiplex PCR; TCRdb's copy has only in-frame clones and leaves some out. The top ten hold around 5.5% of the sample, which has approximately 38,000 clones, about 92% seen once. The sample was CD8+ T cells from peripheral blood mononuclear cells, taken in the third trimester of pregnancy. The receptor source for this set is a female donor with multiple sclerosis, enrolled in a pregnancy study.

This chain links TRBV4-3 with TRBJ1-1; D is unresolved. Germline values: CDR1 LGHNA, CDR2 YSLEER. The CDR3 has 16 amino acids. Trimming took off 0 bases at V and 4 bases at J, with 15 bases between the two ends. CDR3 protein: CASSQDRGLEGTEAFF. The CDR3 DNA reads TGCGCCAGCAGCCAAGATCGGGGTCTAGAAGGCACTGAAGCTTTCTTT.

The genes are TRBV18 and TRBJ2-7, with 8 bases matching TRBD2. The CDR3 totals 16 residues. Germline-derived CDR1 and CDR2 are KGHSH and LQKENI. V was pared by 2 bases and J by 0 bases, with 6 bases of the junction left unmatched. CDR3: CASSPTSGRGSYEQYF. The CDR3 bases are TGTGCCAGCTCACCAACCAGCGGGAGAGGCTCCTACGAGCAGTACTTC.

The chain combines TRBV29-1 with TRBJ2-1; D ambiguous. V shed 2 bases and J shed 6 bases, with 8 bases lying between them. The CDR3 covers 12 residues. The V gene's germline CDR1 is SQVTM and CDR2 ANQGSEA. The CDR3 reads CSVESPLNEQFF. CDR3 DNA: TGCAGCGTTGAATCCCCCCTCAATGAGCAGTTCTTC.

CDR3 nucleotides: TGCAGCGTTGACGGCGGGACAGAACCCTACGAGCAGTACTTC. Residues: CSVDGGTEPYEQYF. This chain joins TRBV29-1 and TRBJ2-7; D is possibly TRBD1 (7 bases). V dropped 3 bases and J dropped 2 bases, with 14 bases sitting between them. This CDR3 has 14 amino acids. Germline lookup yields CDR1 SQVTM and CDR2 ANQGSEA.

The V and J genes are TRBV5-1 and TRBJ1-4; no reliable D call. This CDR3 spans 14 amino acids. Germline CDR1 reads SGHRS; CDR2 reads YFSETQ. Trimming pared 2 bases from V and 7 bases from J, leaving 12 bases between. The CDR3, as DNA: TGCGCCAGCAGCTTAGGGAGCCCCCCTGAAAAACTGTTTTTT. The encoded protein is CASSLGSPPEKLFF.

This clone was observed a handful of times. The rearrangement uses TRBV6-1 and TRBJ2-5; D possibly corresponds to TRBD2 (7 bases). CDR1 is MNHNS and CDR2 is SASEGT in the germline V gene. Trimming stripped 8 bases from V and 0 bases from J, with 10 bases between. This CDR3 is 13 amino acids long. The CDR3 spells CASGGGDQETQYF. The CDR3 DNA reads as TGTGCCAGCGGAGGGGGGGACCAAGAGACCCAGTACTTC.

The J gene is TRBJ2-3, the V gene TRBV15, with D possibly matching TRBD2 (6 bases). The CDR3 totals 15 residues. Trimming left V 5 bases short and J 6 bases short, with 18 bases between. Germline V gene sequence: CDR1 LNHNV, CDR2 YYDKDF (reference sequence). CDR3 DNA sequence: TGTGCCACCAGCCCAGGCGGGGTCGCTACGGATACGCAGTATTTT. It yields the protein CATSPGGVATDTQYF.

V and J are TRBV15 and TRBJ2-1, with 11 bases fitting TRBD2. The trim removed 9 bases at V and 15 bases at J, leaving 13 bases unmatched. The germline V gene has CDR1 LNHNV and CDR2 YYDKDF (reference sequence). The CDR3 covers 13 residues. The CDR3 spells CATAPPSGRILFF. CDR3 nucleotide sequence: TGTGCCACGGCCCCCCCTAGCGGGAGGATACTGTTCTTC.

The J gene is TRBJ2-1, the V gene TRBV4-1; 7 nucleotides match TRBD2. The length of the CDR3 is 15 residues. Germline-derived CDR1 and CDR2 are MGHRA and YSYEKL. The trim removed 2 bases at V and 6 bases at J, leaving 7 bases unmatched. CDR3 bases: TGCGCCAGCAGCCAACCCGGGACTACCCCCAATGAGCAGTTCTTC. This encodes CASSQPGTTPNEQFF.

This chain connects TRBV2 to TRBJ1-6, with D possibly matching TRBD1 (5 bases). Germline CDR1 is SNHLY and CDR2 is FYNNEI. The V and J ends lost 3 bases and 1 base respectively, with 7 bases between them. The CDR3 consists of 15 residues. Here the CDR3 reads CASSDQGSYNSPLHF. The CDR3 DNA sequence: TGTGCCAGCAGTGATCAGGGTTCCTATAATTCACCCCTCCACTTT. Based on the CDR3 plus reference TRBV2 and TRBJ1-6, the full variable domain is EPEVTQTPSHQVTQMGQEVILRCVPISNHLYFYWYRQILGQKVEFLVSFYNNEISEKSEIFDDQFSVERPDGSNFTLKIRSTKLEDSAMYFCASSDQGSYNSPLHFGNGTRLTVT.

The chain employs TRBV29-1 and TRBJ2-7, with D uncertain. The CDR3 length is 13 residues. V lost 2 bases and J 0 bases, leaving 8 bases between the germline ends. CDR1 is SQVTM, CDR2 ANQGSEA, per germline. CDR3 loop: CSVETVSSYEQYF. CDR3 DNA sequence: TGCAGCGTTGAAACAGTTAGCTCCTACGAGCAGTACTTC.

The chain has TRBV27 and TRBJ2-7; D perhaps matches TRBD1 (5 bases). The germline V gene encodes CDR1 MNHEY and CDR2 SMNVEV (reference sequence). The ends were cut back, 9 bases at V and 5 bases at J, with 20 bases in the middle. The CDR3 extends over 14 amino acids. This CDR3 is CARGLGAIRNEQYF. The CDR3 bases are TGTGCCAGAGGCCTAGGGGCGATCCGGAACGAGCAGTACTTC.

The chain has TRBV11-2 and TRBJ2-7; 7 bases are shared with TRBD1. The length of the CDR3 is 13 residues. V dropped 4 bases and J dropped 2; count of bases not matched to a gene: 2. Per the germline V gene, CDR1 is SGHAT and CDR2 is FQNNGV. The CDR3 DNA reads as TGTGCCAGCAGCTGGGACAGCCCCTACGAGCAGTACTTC. Translated, it gives CASSWDSPYEQYF.

The rearrangement joins TRBV4-1 to TRBJ2-1; 8 bases fit TRBD1. The CDR3 has 15 residues. Germline V CDR1 and CDR2: MGHRA, YSYEKL. The V and J ends lost 5 bases and 1 base, in that order; junction bases with no gene match: 4. The CDR3 bases are TGCGCCAGCAGCGGAGGACAGGGATCCTACAATGAGCAGTTCTTC. Amino acids: CASSGGQGSYNEQFF.

The V gene is TRBV7-9, the J gene TRBJ2-7; D is possibly TRBD1 (6 bases). Germline V lookup: CDR1 SEHNR, CDR2 FQNEAQ (reference sequence). With 4 bases removed from V and 0 bases from J, the gap between germline ends came to 16 bases. The CDR3 has 16 residues. CDR3 nucleotides: TGTGCCAGCAGCTCCCGTGGCGCAGGGGCCTCCTACGAGCAGTACTTC. Its protein is CASSSRGAGASYEQYF.

The gene calls are TRBV19 and TRBJ2-1, with 9 bases that match TRBD2. Looked up from germline, CDR1 is LNHDA and CDR2 is SQIVND (reference sequence). This CDR3 spans 13 amino acids. V trimming: 8 bases; J trimming: 4 bases; junction bases outside the gene matches: 3. CDR3 nucleotide sequence: TGTGCCAGTGCTAGCGGGACGTACAATGAGCAGTTCTTC. Translated: CASASGTYNEQFF.

This chain connects TRBV10-3 to TRBJ2-1; D may be TRBD1 (6 bases). The V gene's germline CDR1 is ENHRY and CDR2 SYGVKD. This CDR3 region has 13 residues. V lost 8 bases and J 7 bases, leaving 15 bases between the germline ends. The CDR3 DNA follows: TGTGCCATCGATGAGGGGGTGGGTAATGAGCAGTTCTTC. This translates into CAIDEGVGNEQFF.

This chain uses TRBV13 with TRBJ1-2; TRBD1 agrees at 8 bases. Germline trimming cut 2 bases from V and 5 bases from J; bases unmatched to any gene: 4. The germline V gene encodes CDR1 PRHDT and CDR2 FYEKMQ (reference sequence). The CDR3 length is 14 residues. The CDR3 DNA sequence: TGTGCCAGCAGCTTATTTGGACAGGGATATGGCTACACCTTC. Translating gives CASSLFGQGYGYTF.

The V gene is TRBV4-2, the J gene TRBJ2-5, with a tentative D call TRBD2 (5 bases). Trimming pared 2 bases from V and 1 base from J, leaving 14 bases between. The CDR3 runs to 16 residues. Germline CDR1 and CDR2: LGHNA and YNFKEQ. The CDR3 region has the DNA TGTGCCAGCAGCCAATCGGCGGGCGAGCCCCAAGAGACCCAGTACTTC. It yields the protein CASSQSAGEPQETQYF.

The V and J genes are TRBV30 and TRBJ1-2, with TRBD1 matching 7 bases. CDR3 size: 15 residues. Germline lookup yields CDR1 GTSNPN and CDR2 SVGIG (reference sequence). With V trimmed by 6 bases and J by 4 bases, 14 bases remained unmatched. The CDR3 DNA is TGTGCCTGTTTGCCCGGACAGGCGAATTCCTATGGCTACACCTTC. Amino acid sequence: CACLPGQANSYGYTF.

This sequence joins TRBV29-1 and TRBJ1-2; D unresolved. The germline gives CDR1 SQVTM, CDR2 ANQGSEA. This CDR3 is built from 11 residues. The V gene lost 2 bases and the J gene lost 2 bases, with 3 bases spanning the gap. CDR3 bases: TGCAGCGTTGAACTGAACTATGGCTACACCTTC. This encodes CSVELNYGYTF.

J is TRBJ1-1 and V is TRBV9, with D perhaps TRBD1 (5 bases). The V gene's germline CDR1 is SGDLS and CDR2 YYNGEE. Trimming removed 3 bases at V and 0 bases at J, with 9 bases between. The CDR3 spans 14 residues. The CDR3 loop is CASSGGGMNTEAFF. In DNA, the CDR3 is TGTGCCAGCAGCGGGGGGGGGATGAACACTGAAGCTTTCTTT.

This sequence joins TRBV29-1 and TRBJ2-7, with D maybe TRBD1 (5 bases). The germline V gene has CDR1 SQVTM and CDR2 ANQGSEA. This CDR3 contains 16 residues. V was shortened by 5 bases and J by 6 bases, with 26 bases between the two germline ends. CDR3 DNA: TGCAGCGTTTCAGGGATGGATGAACGCAGGGTTGGCGAGCAGTACTTC. This gives the protein CSVSGMDERRVGEQYF.